This TCR beta chain is drawn from a study of identifying expanded T cells in peripheral blood. Findings and limits, study-wide: Around 1.2 clones differed between technical replicates, versus about 16 and 19 over time.

Concerning this clone: Its antigen remains unknown.

The table came from immunoSEQ multiplex PCR; TCRdb's copy has only in-frame clones and leaves some out. The sample consists of 80,000 to 95,000 clones, approximately 88% of them appearing once. This sequence originates from a person between 18 and 69 years old in good health. The material sequenced was blood.

Here the CDR3 reads CASSEDENRESTEAFF. The CDR3 DNA reads TGTGCCAGCAGTGAAGATGAGAACAGAGAGTCCACTGAAGCTTTCTTT. The rearrangement uses TRBV6-1 and TRBJ1-1; D is undetermined. Germline V lookup: CDR1 MNHNS, CDR2 SASEGT. This CDR3 spans 16 amino acids. Trimming removed 1 base from V and 4 bases from J, with 16 bases in between.